What follows describes a single T cell receptor (beta chain). The antigen this receptor binds is unknown. The record has no base qualities; no much larger clone is one base away. To prepare the library, 5' RACE was applied. TCRdb records Illumina HiSeq 2500 as the sequencer. A second 7 to 11 cycle PCR used a sample-barcoded 5' primer and a J-beta primer mix. A unique molecular identifier was introduced onto each TCR beta cDNA molecule by a template-switch 5' adaptor carrying 12 random nucleotides. Each sample yielded at least 2.5 million CDR3-containing paired-end reads. First-strand cDNA synthesis was performed from all RNA using the Mint cDNA synthesis kit, with priming by a TRBC-specific oligonucleotide. All cDNA was treated with uracil-DNA glycosylase and then went through a first 18-cycle PCR with the universal primers M1SS and BC2_uni_R. The authors processed their data as follows. For normalization, 1 million high-quality reads, each with a distinct molecular identifier, were randomly selected from each sample. Instead of being binned into consensus sequences, reads that shared molecular identifiers were thrown out. MiTCR, set to a Q25 quality threshold and the strictest error-elimination algorithm, was used for CDR3 identification, clonotype clustering and error correction. A nonparametric unseen species model with Euler transformation was used to estimate lower-bound total TCR beta diversity. The raw public reads went through TCRdb reprocessing: fastp at Q25, MiXCR clone calling, in-frame beta chains kept. Identical CDR3 protein sequences are pooled into one entry, listed with their most common genes and DNA. The V and J calls come from TCRdb's annotation, not from the publication. Here the sample has about 770,000 distinct CDR3 sequences; more than 40% occur a single time. Together, the top ten hold about a fifth of the sample.

This sample stems from a study of blood T cells in healthy people across ages (dated by TCRdb to 2013 to 2016). About the full investigation: In model experiments, roughly one uniquely barcoded TCR beta cDNA molecule per two T cells was captured by template switching. The study measured age-related changes in TCR beta repertoire diversity using deep sequencing normalized with unique cDNA molecular identifiers. The donors were split into four age groups: young (average about 16 years), middle-aged (around 37), aged (more than 60) and long-lived (approximately 80). Two additional independent replicas of 1 million unique cDNA reads from the same blood draw were analyzed for two donors (one aged 18 to 29 and one aged 80 or older). To avoid experimental bias, donors of different ages were randomly spread across the sequencing lanes.

The CDR3, cysteine through phenylalanine, is 14 amino acids long. The entry retains the CDR3 DNA only, 42 bases that are in frame from base 1. The germline V gene sets CDR1 to LGHNA and CDR2 to YSLEER. V gives up 0 bases and J gives up 10 bases, and the segment between their germline ends measures 10 bases. Donors were 39 systemically healthy Caucasian individuals from Russia aged 6 to 90 years. Each donor gave 8 to 10 milliliters of peripheral blood, collected into EDTA-treated Vacutainer tubes. Ficoll-Paque density-gradient centrifugation was used to isolate PBMCs, with at least 6.5 million per sample. Trizol reagent was used to extract total RNA from PBMCs, with at least 5.5 micrograms per sample. Naive CD45RAhigh/CD27high T cell percentages were measured by flow cytometry on a PBMC aliquot from every donor. Overall study outcomes, separate from this receptor: Estimates of total diversity based on one million sequenced T cells were considered lower bounds and underestimates. Compared with the aged group, the long-lived group had more naive CD4+ T cells, fewer expanded clones and increased TCR diversity, a pattern suggesting age selection. Because profiling used bulk unsorted PBMCs, naive and antigen-experienced compartments could not be compared conclusively. As age increased, observed TCR beta diversity per million T cells dropped in a roughly linear way, and a significant reduction was already evident by age roughly 36. There was a strong correlation between observed TCR beta diversity and the percentage of naive T cells measured by flow cytometry. Donor CMV infection status was unknown, potentially confounding age-related changes in expanded clonotypes.

The sequence joins TRBV4-3 to TRBJ1-6, and the D gene may be TRBD1, 5 bases matching. The TCR originated in a man aged 60 to 75 in good health. Sequenced: blood. DNA sequence: TGCGCCAGCAGCCAAGAAAGGGGACGCTCACCCCTCCACTTT. Translated, this gives CASSQERGRSPLHF.